Reported below is one TCR beta chain. The antigen is not known. Prior to DNA extraction, the samples held about 0.95-11 million cryopreserved PBMC. The data stem from a study of long-term antiretroviral therapy in people with HIV. CDR1 is SNHLY, CDR2 FYNNEI, per germline. With 3 bases removed from V and 4 bases from J, the gap between germline ends came to 21 bases. This CDR3 contains 17 residues. At the survey level, the v3.0 immunoSEQ assay was run. Profiling relied on immunoSEQ multiplex PCR, and the TCRdb table lists in-frame clones only, not all of them. The data contain approximately 36,000 clones, about 80% of them seen just once; the ten biggest clones take up around 6.1%. Findings and caveats of the study: Controls showed broader CDR3 length ranges than did the HIV repertoires. Diversity went up after ART and still fell short of transplant donor controls.

The receptor comes from a man younger than 30 with HIV. The chain has TRBV2 and TRBJ1-2, with TRBD1 as a possible D gene (6 bases). Sequences were derived from unsorted PBMCs, sampled 0.6 years after starting antiretroviral therapy. In nucleotides, the CDR3 is TGTGCCAGCAGTGAGACGCCAGGGTGGGACACTGCCTATGGCTACACCTTC. Translating gives CASSETPGWDTAYGYTF.